A single sample is the source of the 20 T cell receptor beta chains below, sequenced in a study of T cell responses to AZD1222 COVID-19 vaccine. Profiled with immunoSEQ multiplex PCR; TCRdb holds only in-frame clones, not every one. The sample shows hundreds of thousands of clones, more than 85% of them seen only once. The input for sequencing was peripheral blood, taken on day 0 of MenACWY control vaccination. The receptor set was obtained from an adult in good health.

The chain joins TRBV28 to TRBJ1-1; D is perhaps TRBD1 (6 bases). Germline-derived CDR1 and CDR2 are MDHEN and SYDVKM. V lost 7 bases and J lost 9, with 18 bases in between. The CDR3 loop spans 13 amino acids. The CDR3 nucleotides read TGTGCCAGCATTAGCAGGGGAAATGGGAAAGCTTTCTTT. Its protein product is CASISRGNGKAFF.

This clone was observed once. The rearrangement links TRBV5-4 to TRBJ1-1, with D possibly TRBD1 on 6 matching bases. The CDR3 contains 15 residues. The germline V and J ends were trimmed by 0 bases and 1 base, with 10 bases remaining between them. Per the germline V gene, CDR1 is SGHNT and CDR2 is YYREEE (reference sequence). The CDR3 DNA reads as TGTGCCAGCAGCTTGGCAGGGGTAGGGAACACTGAAGCTTTCTTT. It codes for CASSLAGVGNTEAFF.

The chain joins TRBV2 to TRBJ2-1; D may be TRBD1 or TRBD2 (5 bases each). Germline CDR1 is SNHLY and CDR2 is FYNNEI. This CDR3 has 17 amino acids. V lost 4 bases and J 9 bases, leaving 25 bases between the germline ends. CDR3 sequence: CASSVLGRKTPDTEQFF. The CDR3 DNA follows: TGTGCCAGCAGTGTACTAGGCAGGAAGACGCCGGACACTGAGCAGTTCTTC. Supplemented by reference TRBV2 and TRBJ2-1, the full variable domain reads EPEVTQTPSHQVTQMGQEVILRCVPISNHLYFYWYRQILGQKVEFLVSFYNNEISEKSEIFDDQFSVERPDGSNFTLKIRSTKLEDSAMYFCASSVLGRKTPDTEQFFGPGTRLTVL.

The chain combines TRBV14 with TRBJ2-7; D gene ambiguous. Deletions cut 2 bases from V and 3 bases from J, with 5 bases between. The CDR3 runs to 12 residues. Looked up from germline, CDR1 is SGHDN and CDR2 is FVKESK. The CDR3 region has the DNA TGTGCCAGCAGCCAACTCGGCTACGAGCAGTACTTC. Its protein is CASSQLGYEQYF.

Turning to this clone: Other DNA sequences in this sample translate to the same CDR3. The chain recombines TRBV5-1 with TRBJ1-1, with TRBD1 as a possible D gene (5 bases). The germline gives CDR1 SGHRS, CDR2 YFSETQ. V was clipped by 0 bases and J by 5 bases, with 11 bases between them. This CDR3 has 14 residues. CDR3: CASSLAGGNTEAFF. CDR3 sequence (DNA): TGCGCCAGCAGCTTGGCCGGGGGGAATACTGAAGCTTTCTTT.

The chain employs TRBV9 and TRBJ1-6; D is unresolved. V was pared by 7 bases and J by 7 bases, with 12 bases between. CDR1 is SGDLS and CDR2 is YYNGEE in the germline V gene. The CDR3 runs to 13 residues. The CDR3 DNA sequence: TGTGCCAGCCGCGGCCTAGAAAATTCACCCCTCCACTTT. It specifies CASRGLENSPLHF.

The rearrangement links TRBV27 to TRBJ2-6; 8 nucleotides agree with TRBD1. The germline V gene has CDR1 MNHEY and CDR2 SMNVEV (reference sequence). The CDR3 spans 18 residues. J gave up 0 bases and V 3 bases, and 7 bases lay outside the gene matches. CDR3 in DNA: TGTGCCAGCAGTTTCCTCAGGACAGGGACCTCTGGGGCCAACGTCCTGACTTTC. Translating it yields CASSFLRTGTSGANVLTF. Complete variable domain (other parts from reference TRBV27 and TRBJ2-6): EAQVTQNPRYLITVTGKKLTVTCSQNMNHEYMSWYRQDPGLGLRQIYYSMNVEVTDKGDVPEGYKVSRKEKRNFPLILESPSPNQTSLYFCASSFLRTGTSGANVLTFGAGSRLTVL.

This chain connects TRBV4-3 to TRBJ1-2; a weak D match, TRBD1 (5 bases). The V and J ends lost 0 bases and 4 bases respectively, with 9 bases between them. Germline CDR1 LGHNA, CDR2 YSLEER. CDR3 length: 14 residues. CDR3 DNA: TGCGCCAGCAGCCAAGATACGGGGCGCTATGGCTACACCTTC. This translates into CASSQDTGRYGYTF.

The genes are TRBV28 and TRBJ1-6; 7 nucleotides line up with TRBD1. CDR1 MDHEN and CDR2 SYDVKM come from the germline V gene. Trimming removed 4 bases from V and 7 bases from J; junction bases left unmatched: 7. The CDR3 totals 15 residues. CDR3 DNA sequence: TGTGCCAGCAGTTCTGGGACAGTCAGAAATTCACCCCTCCACTTT. Protein product: CASSSGTVRNSPLHF.

The rearrangement links TRBV28 to TRBJ1-4, with 9 positions matching TRBD1. Germline V gene data show CDR1 as MDHEN and CDR2 as SYDVKM. The CDR3 covers 15 residues. V shed 5 bases, J shed 5 bases, and the junction held 6 bases outside the gene matches. CDR3: CASSAHGTGNEKLFF. The CDR3 region has the DNA TGTGCCAGCAGTGCCCACGGGACAGGGAATGAAAAACTGTTTTTT.

V and J are TRBV29-1 and TRBJ2-5; D tentatively reads TRBD1 or TRBD2 (6 bases each). V dropped 7 bases and J dropped 5 bases, with 17 bases sitting between them. Per the germline V gene, CDR1 is SQVTM and CDR2 is ANQGSEA. The CDR3 has 13 residues. CDR3 sequence reads: CSETPGAGETQYF. DNA for the CDR3: TGCAGCGAGACGCCGGGGGCTGGGGAGACCCAGTACTTC.

This chain connects TRBV29-1 to TRBJ2-3, with a possible D match to TRBD2 (7 bases). This CDR3 contains 14 residues. V was pared by 7 bases and J by 5 bases, with 19 bases between. Per the germline V gene, CDR1 is SQVTM and CDR2 is ANQGSEA. The CDR3 DNA reads TGCAGCGCCTCGGTGGGGGGGCGCGGAGATACGCAGTATTTT. It encodes CSASVGGRGDTQYF.

This chain links TRBV3-1 (or the pseudogene TRBV3-2) with TRBJ2-7; D tentatively reads TRBD1 or TRBD2 (5 bases each). CDR1 and CDR2 from the germline V gene are LGHDT and YNNKEL (reference sequence). The CDR3 has 13 residues. Trimming left V 4 bases short and J 7 bases short, with 14 bases between. CDR3 sequence reads: CASSLLGRGEQYF. CDR3 bases: TGTGCCAGCAGCCTCCTGGGACGTGGGGAGCAGTACTTC.

The CDR3 loop reads CAWSVPRQGAYEQYF. DNA of the CDR3: TGTGCCTGGAGTGTTCCGAGACAGGGAGCTTACGAGCAGTACTTC. The chain links TRBV30 to TRBJ2-7; the match to TRBD1 covers 7 bases. With 0 bases clipped from V and 4 bases from J, the junction kept 9 bases outside the gene matches. This CDR3 region has 15 residues. Germline CDR1 and CDR2: GTSNPN and SVGIG (reference sequence).

The chain couples TRBV19 to TRBJ1-3; 9 nucleotides match TRBD1. The germline V gene has CDR1 LNHDA and CDR2 SQIVND (reference sequence). This CDR3 region has 14 residues. V lost 6 bases and J lost 1; bases outside the gene matches: 1. CDR3 sequence (DNA): TGTGCCAGTAGGGGGACAGGGTCTGGAAACACCATATATTTT. Translating it yields CASRGTGSGNTIYF.

The rearrangement joins TRBV19 to TRBJ1-1; the D gene is possibly TRBD1 (5 bases). The CDR3 covers 13 residues. CDR1 and CDR2 (germline): LNHDA, SQIVND (reference sequence). V was pared by 8 bases and J by 1 base, with 11 bases between. CDR3 amino acids: CASGDSWNTEAFF. The CDR3 DNA reads as TGTGCCAGTGGTGACAGCTGGAACACTGAAGCTTTCTTT.

This rearrangement joins TRBV5-6 to TRBJ1-2; TRBD1 is a possible D gene (5 bases). Germline V CDR1 and CDR2: SGHDT, YYEEEE. CDR3 length: 15 residues. V shed 4 bases and J shed 6 bases, with 19 bases lying between them. The CDR3 reads CASSAPGLRVHGYTF. CDR3 nucleotides: TGTGCCAGCAGCGCTCCTGGCCTCAGGGTTCATGGCTACACCTTC.

The V call is TRBV10-3, the J call TRBJ1-2; TRBD1 aligns across 10 bases. J was trimmed by 2 bases and V by 6 bases; bases with no gene match: 3. Germline assignment: CDR1 ENHRY and CDR2 SYGVKD. The CDR3 consists of 14 residues. This CDR3 is CAIRGTGENYGYTF. The DNA for the CDR3 is TGTGCCATCAGGGGGACAGGGGAAAACTATGGCTACACCTTC.

The chain recombines TRBV19 with TRBJ1-1; 8 positions agree with TRBD1. V shed 6 bases and J 3 bases; nucleotides not matched to a gene: 6. The CDR3 extends over 14 amino acids. Germline V lookup: CDR1 LNHDA, CDR2 SQIVND (reference sequence). In DNA form, the CDR3 reads TGTGCCAGTAGCCCCCGGGACAGGTACACTGAAGCTTTCTTT. This sequence encodes CASSPRDRYTEAFF.

This chain uses TRBV29-1 with TRBJ2-3; unclear D gene. Germline-derived CDR1 and CDR2 are SQVTM and ANQGSEA. The CDR3 consists of 11 residues. Trimming removed 4 bases at V and 4 bases at J, with 6 bases between. CDR3 in DNA: TGCAGCGTTGCCTCAGCAGATACGCAGTATTTT. Translation gives CSVASADTQYF.